The rows below give T cell receptor beta chains drawn from one sample of a study of multiple sclerosis patients with progressive multifocal leukoencephalopathy. The assay was immunoSEQ multiplex PCR, and TCRdb's table has in-frame clones only and misses some. This table has 29,000 or so clones, roughly 91% appearing once. The sample here was PBMCs, taken from a patient treated with natalizumab. These receptors were collected from a human donor with multiple sclerosis. Both conserved end residues are part of each CDR3. The D gene is left open where the match is weak. Where a row states a size, it is once, few, many or the class of an expanded clone; other rows omit it.

D: TRBD1
size: NA
V: TRBV5-6
J: TRBJ2-3
CDR3: CASSRDRGFSTDTQYF
DNA: TGTGCCAGCAGCCGGGACAGGGGGTTTTCCACAGATACGCAGTATTTT

D: NA
size: many
V: TRBV6-5
J: TRBJ2-6
CDR3: CASSSQGGGANVLTF
DNA: TGTGCCAGCAGTTCGCAGGGGGGTGGGGCCAACGTCCTGACTTTC

D: NA
size: few
V: TRBV5-6
J: TRBJ2-1
CDR3: CASSSQVFEQFF
DNA: TGTGCCAGCAGCTCACAGGTTTTTGAGCAGTTCTTC

D: NA
size: once
V: TRBV7-2
J: TRBJ2-7
CDR3: CASSRAGPSYEQYF
DNA: TGTGCCAGCAGCCGGGCGGGACCGAGTTACGAGCAGTACTTC

D: NA
size: NA
V: TRBV5-6
J: TRBJ1-1
CDR3: CASSWPRDTEAFF
DNA: TGTGCCAGCAGCTGGCCCAGGGACACTGAAGCTTTCTTT

D: TRBD1
size: NA
V: TRBV28
J: TRBJ1-4
CDR3: CASSPRGAGGNEKLFF
DNA: TGTGCCAGCAGCCCCCGGGGGGCAGGGGGTAATGAAAAACTGTTTTTT

D: NA
size: NA
V: TRBV7-2
J: TRBJ1-2
CDR3: CASSLTGMSNYGYTF
DNA: TGTGCCAGCAGCTTAACCGGAATGAGTAACTATGGCTACACCTTC

D: TRBD1
size: NA
V: TRBV15
J: TRBJ1-1
CDR3: CATSPTGGTSEAFF
DNA: TGTGCCACCAGCCCGACAGGGGGGACGTCGGAAGCTTTCTTT

D: NA
size: NA
V: TRBV5-1
J: TRBJ1-1
CDR3: CASSSGPTLNTEAFF
DNA: TGCGCCAGCAGCTCGGGACCGACACTGAACACTGAAGCTTTCTTT

D: TRBD2
size: NA
V: TRBV27
J: TRBJ2-7
CDR3: CASSLWASGNYEQYF
DNA: TGTGCCAGCAGTTTATGGGCTAGCGGCAACTACGAGCAGTACTTC

D: NA
size: NA
V: TRBV7-3
J: TRBJ1-2
CDR3: CASSLGPLDGYTF
DNA: TGTGCCAGCAGCTTAGGGCCATTAGATGGCTACACCTTC

D: NA
size: NA
V: TRBV5-1
J: TRBJ2-7
CDR3: CASSTTGPEQYF
DNA: TGCGCCAGCAGCACTACAGGGCCCGAGCAGTACTTC

D: TRBD2
size: NA
V: TRBV6-4
J: TRBJ2-1
CDR3: CASSESRLAGFSSYNEQFF
DNA: TGTGCCAGCAGTGAATCGAGGCTAGCGGGGTTTAGCTCCTACAATGAGCAGTTCTTC

D: NA
size: NA
V: TRBV12-5
J: TRBJ2-2
CDR3: CASARIPGELFF
DNA: TGTGCTAGTGCCCGGATCCCCGGGGAGCTGTTTTTT

D: NA
size: few
V: TRBV18
J: TRBJ2-7
CDR3: CASSRGSVGYEQYF
DNA: TGTGCCAGCTCACGAGGGTCGGTCGGCTACGAGCAGTACTTC

D: NA
size: NA
V: TRBV15
J: TRBJ1-2
CDR3: CATSTGRGTSLWLGTF
DNA: TGTGCCACCAGCACGGGCAGGGGTACTTCCCTATGGCTGGGCACCTTC

D: TRBD2
size: few
V: TRBV5-1
J: TRBJ2-3
CDR3: CASSILAGVPDTQYF
DNA: TGCGCCAGCAGCATCCTAGCGGGAGTCCCAGATACGCAGTATTTT

D: TRBD1
size: NA
V: TRBV5-1
J: TRBJ1-5
CDR3: CASSPGPGGRGLRPQHF
DNA: TGCGCCAGCAGCCCCGGTCCAGGGGGGAGGGGCCTTAGGCCCCAGCATTTT

D: TRBD1
size: once
V: TRBV11-2
J: TRBJ1-2
CDR3: CASSSLGQGARGYTF
DNA: TGTGCCAGCAGCTCCCTAGGACAGGGGGCGCGGGGCTACACCTTC

D: TRBD1
size: NA
V: TRBV6-5
J: TRBJ1-5
CDR3: CASRQGGNQPQHF
DNA: TGTGCCAGCAGACAGGGGGGCAATCAGCCCCAGCATTTT

D: TRBD1
size: NA
V: TRBV2
J: TRBJ2-3
CDR3: CASARDRGIDTQYF
DNA: TGTGCCAGTGCCCGGGACAGGGGAATAGATACGCAGTATTTT

D: NA
size: NA
V: TRBV19
J: TRBJ1-5
CDR3: CASTHRQAGGNQPQHF
DNA: TGTGCCAGTACCCATAGGCAGGCGGGGGGCAATCAGCCCCAGCATTTT

D: NA
size: NA
V: TRBV21-1
J: TRBJ2-2
CDR3: CASIRGQLFF
DNA: TGTGCCAGCATCCGGGGTCAACTGTTTTTT

D: NA
size: NA
V: TRBV6-5
J: TRBJ1-5
CDR3: CASSVSGWRQPQHF
DNA: TGTGCCAGCAGTGTATCAGGTTGGCGTCAGCCCCAGCATTTT

D: TRBD1
size: NA
V: TRBV2
J: TRBJ1-5
CDR3: CASSRGTGGNQPQHF
DNA: TGTGCCAGCAGTCGTGGGACAGGGGGGAATCAGCCCCAGCATTTT

D: TRBD1
size: NA
V: TRBV7-9
J: TRBJ2-7
CDR3: CASSLGQGAGYEQYF
DNA: TGTGCCAGCAGCTTAGGACAGGGGGCGGGCTACGAGCAGTACTTC

D: NA
size: few
V: TRBV13
J: TRBJ1-1
CDR3: CASSLVGGLHRMNTEAFF
DNA: TGTGCCAGCAGCTTAGTAGGGGGGCTACACCGGATGAACACTGAAGCTTTCTTT

D: NA
size: NA
V: TRBV7-9
J: TRBJ1-3
CDR3: CASSPIWGTGNTIYF
DNA: TGTGCCAGCAGCCCTATTTGGGGGACTGGAAACACCATATATTTT

D: NA
size: NA
V: TRBV6-1
J: TRBJ2-1
CDR3: CASSGLARRNEQFF
DNA: TGTGCCAGCAGTGGTCTAGCGAGGAGGAATGAGCAGTTCTTC

D: NA
size: NA
V: TRBV4-3
J: TRBJ2-3
CDR3: CASSATGGRADTQYF
DNA: TGCGCCAGCAGCGCAACAGGAGGAAGAGCAGATACGCAGTATTTT

D: NA
size: NA
V: TRBV19
J: TRBJ1-1
CDR3: CASSMGGRGAFF
DNA: TGTGCCAGTAGTATGGGAGGCCGCGGAGCTTTCTTT

D: NA
size: NA
V: TRBV29-1
J: TRBJ1-4
CDR3: CSVSIPQAATNEKLFF
DNA: TGCAGCGTTTCTATTCCCCAAGCTGCAACTAATGAAAAACTGTTTTTT

D: NA
size: NA
V: TRBV7-8
J: TRBJ1-1
CDR3: CASSLAAQTGNKNTEAFF
DNA: TGTGCCAGCAGCTTAGCTGCCCAAACAGGGAACAAGAACACTGAAGCTTTCTTT

D: TRBD1
size: NA
V: TRBV5-6
J: TRBJ2-7
CDR3: CASSPRQGDEQYF
DNA: TGTGCCAGCAGCCCGAGACAGGGGGACGAGCAGTACTTC

D: NA
size: NA
V: TRBV7-8
J: TRBJ2-3
CDR3: CASSLAATQRTDTQYF
DNA: TGTGCCAGCAGCTTAGCCGCAACCCAACGCACAGATACGCAGTATTTT

D: NA
size: NA
V: TRBV15
J: TRBJ2-7
CDR3: CATSRGPVGYEQYF
DNA: TGTGCCACCAGCAGAGGTCCAGTTGGCTACGAGCAGTACTTC

D: NA
size: NA
V: TRBV7-9
J: TRBJ1-4
CDR3: CASSLGAGKLFF
DNA: TGTGCCAGCAGCTTAGGGGCCGGGAAACTGTTTTTT

D: NA
size: NA
V: TRBV6-1
J: TRBJ2-2
CDR3: CASSVKRPGELFF
DNA: TGTGCCAGCAGTGTGAAACGCCCCGGGGAGCTGTTTTTT

D: TRBD1
size: NA
V: TRBV7-9
J: TRBJ2-5
CDR3: CASSTSGGRETQYF
DNA: TGTGCCAGCAGCACATCAGGGGGCCGGGAGACCCAGTACTTC

D: NA
size: NA
V: TRBV25-1
J: TRBJ2-5
CDR3: CASSESKAVQETQYF
DNA: TGTGCCAGCAGTGAATCTAAGGCCGTCCAAGAGACCCAGTACTTC

D: NA
size: NA
V: TRBV28
J: TRBJ2-2
CDR3: CASSLQRPANTGELFF
DNA: TGTGCCAGCAGTTTGCAAAGACCCGCGAACACCGGGGAGCTGTTTTTT

D: NA
size: NA
V: TRBV18
J: TRBJ2-7
CDR3: CASSPRPTGTKSEQYF
DNA: TGTGCCAGCTCACCACGACCGACGGGGACCAAATCCGAGCAGTACTTC